A selection of T cell receptor beta chains follows, all from one sample in a study of T cells in Graves' hyperthyroidism and ophthalmopathy. MiXCR, applied by TCRdb to the multiplex PCR reads, yields one record per CDR3 protein. The table includes about 270,000 distinct CDR3 sequences, approximately 16% detected once. The specimen sequenced was blood. Receptors were obtained from a woman between 50 and 59 years old with Graves' hyperthyroidism that later progressed to Graves' ophthalmopathy. CDR3s include the opening cysteine and the closing phenylalanine or tryptophan.

v_gene,j_gene,CDR3aa
TRBV18,TRBJ1-5,CASSPTTGLGQPQHF
TRBV25-1,TRBJ2-1,CASSELGGSLNNEQFF
TRBV12-5,TRBJ1-2,CASGFGGQYGYTF
TRBV19,TRBJ1-1,CASFRARGTNTEAFF
TRBV19,TRBJ2-1,CASSRVTTSGSVYEQFF
TRBV28,TRBJ2-4,CASSFRDGKNIQYF
TRBV2,TRBJ1-6,CASSPAGFLPLHF
TRBV2,TRBJ2-7,CASSGEVPYEQYF
TRBV6-2/TRBV6-3,TRBJ2-5,CASTSPGLGAKETQYF
TRBV20-1,TRBJ2-1,CSASLSSGIYNEQFF
TRBV5-1,TRBJ1-5,CASSLAGREGQPQHF
TRBV18,TRBJ2-2,CASSPRFGRTGELFF
TRBV28,TRBJ1-2,CASRSGQSNYGYTF
TRBV20-1,TRBJ1-2,CSARGAAYGYTF
TRBV28,TRBJ1-4,CASSRALNEKLFF
TRBV29-1,TRBJ1-1,CSVADPTAGYPANTEAFF
TRBV24-1,TRBJ2-2,CATSDPFSPRGSGTGELFF
TRBV10-2,TRBJ2-5,CASNPLAGVGETQYF
TRBV19,TRBJ2-1,CASSPDPQGYSNEQFF
TRBV28,TRBJ2-6,CASSPYRSVGANVLTF
TRBV29-1,TRBJ2-1,CSVAPPGNNEQFF
TRBV19,TRBJ1-1,CASSMTVEAFF
TRBV29-1,TRBJ2-3,CSVELGQTDTQYF
TRBV4-2,TRBJ1-2,CASSQRDGGDGYTF
TRBV6-1,TRBJ1-1,CASGGTGDTEAFF